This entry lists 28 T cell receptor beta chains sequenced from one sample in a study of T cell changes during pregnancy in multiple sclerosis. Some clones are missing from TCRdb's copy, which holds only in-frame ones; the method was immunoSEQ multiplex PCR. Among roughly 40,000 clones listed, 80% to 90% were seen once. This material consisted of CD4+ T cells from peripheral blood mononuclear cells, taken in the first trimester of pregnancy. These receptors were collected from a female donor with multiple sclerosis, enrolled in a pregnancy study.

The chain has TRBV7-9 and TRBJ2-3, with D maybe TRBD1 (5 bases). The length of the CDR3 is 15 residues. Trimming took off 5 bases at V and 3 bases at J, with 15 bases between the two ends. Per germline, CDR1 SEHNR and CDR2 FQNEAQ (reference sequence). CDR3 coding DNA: TGTGCCAGCAGCCCGAAAATCAGGGTTACAGATACGCAGTATTTT. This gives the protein CASSPKIRVTDTQYF.

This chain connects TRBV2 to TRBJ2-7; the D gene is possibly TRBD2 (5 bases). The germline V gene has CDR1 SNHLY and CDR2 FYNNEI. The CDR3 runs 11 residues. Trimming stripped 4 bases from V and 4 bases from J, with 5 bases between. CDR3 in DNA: TGTGCCAGCAGTGGGGAGTACGAGCAGTACTTC. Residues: CASSGEYEQYF.

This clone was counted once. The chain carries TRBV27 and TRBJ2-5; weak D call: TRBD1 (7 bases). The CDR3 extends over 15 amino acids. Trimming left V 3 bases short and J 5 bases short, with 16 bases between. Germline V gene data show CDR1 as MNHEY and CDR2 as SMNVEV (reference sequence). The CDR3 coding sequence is TGTGCCAGCAGTTTCCTAGGAGGGGGCGTTGAGACCCAGTACTTC. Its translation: CASSFLGGGVETQYF.

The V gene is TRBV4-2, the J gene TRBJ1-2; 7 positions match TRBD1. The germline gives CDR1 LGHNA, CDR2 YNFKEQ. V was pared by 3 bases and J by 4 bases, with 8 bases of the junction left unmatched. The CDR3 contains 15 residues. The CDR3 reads CASSQNGQAVYGYTF. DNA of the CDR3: TGTGCCAGCAGCCAGAACGGACAGGCTGTCTATGGCTACACCTTC.

The CDR3 region is CASSSGLAGVLQETQYF. CDR3 nucleotides: TGTGCCAGCAGCTCGGGACTAGCGGGAGTGCTCCAAGAGACCCAGTACTTC. V usage is TRBV7-9 and J usage is TRBJ2-5, with 14 bases identical to TRBD2. The CDR3 loop spans 17 amino acids. The junction had 5 bases not matched to a gene; V was cut back by 4 bases and J by 1 base. Germline V lookup: CDR1 SEHNR, CDR2 FQNEAQ (reference sequence).

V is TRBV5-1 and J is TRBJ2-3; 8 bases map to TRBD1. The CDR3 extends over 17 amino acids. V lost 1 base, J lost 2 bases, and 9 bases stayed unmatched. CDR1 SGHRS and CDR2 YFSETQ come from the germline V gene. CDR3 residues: CASSLLPGTGYTDTQYF. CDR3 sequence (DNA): TGCGCCAGCAGCTTGTTACCCGGGACAGGCTACACAGATACGCAGTATTTT.

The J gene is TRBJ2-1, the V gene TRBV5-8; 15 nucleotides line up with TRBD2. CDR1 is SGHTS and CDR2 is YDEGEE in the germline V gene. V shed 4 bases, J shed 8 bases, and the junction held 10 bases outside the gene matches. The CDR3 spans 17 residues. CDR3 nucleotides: TGTGCCAGCAGCCTACGGACTAGCGGGAGGGCAGGCGATGAGCAGTTCTTC. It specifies CASSLRTSGRAGDEQFF.

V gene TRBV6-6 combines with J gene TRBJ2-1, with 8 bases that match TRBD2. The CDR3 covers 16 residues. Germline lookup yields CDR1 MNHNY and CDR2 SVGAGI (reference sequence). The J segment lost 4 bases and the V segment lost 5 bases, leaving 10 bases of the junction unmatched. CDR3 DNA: TGTGCCAGCAGTCAGAAAACTAGCGGACGATACAATGAGCAGTTCTTC. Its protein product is CASSQKTSGRYNEQFF.

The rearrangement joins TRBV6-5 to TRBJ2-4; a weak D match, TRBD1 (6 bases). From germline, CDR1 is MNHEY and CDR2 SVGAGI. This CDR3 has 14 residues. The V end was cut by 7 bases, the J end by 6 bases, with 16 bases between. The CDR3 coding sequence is TGTGCCAGCACCCCCACAGGGTTCGCAAACATTCAGTACTTC. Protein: CASTPTGFANIQYF.

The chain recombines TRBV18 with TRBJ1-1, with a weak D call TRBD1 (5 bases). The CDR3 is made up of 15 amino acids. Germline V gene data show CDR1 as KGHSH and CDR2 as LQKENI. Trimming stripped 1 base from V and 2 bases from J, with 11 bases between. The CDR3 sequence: CASSPQGHFNTEAFF. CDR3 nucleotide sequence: TGTGCCAGCTCACCACAGGGGCACTTCAACACTGAAGCTTTCTTT.

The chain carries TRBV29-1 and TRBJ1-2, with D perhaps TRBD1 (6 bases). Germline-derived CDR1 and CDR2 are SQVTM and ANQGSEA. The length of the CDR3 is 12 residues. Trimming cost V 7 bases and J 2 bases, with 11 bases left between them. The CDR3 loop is CSAEQGNYGYTF. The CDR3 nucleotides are TGCAGCGCCGAACAGGGAAACTATGGCTACACCTTC.

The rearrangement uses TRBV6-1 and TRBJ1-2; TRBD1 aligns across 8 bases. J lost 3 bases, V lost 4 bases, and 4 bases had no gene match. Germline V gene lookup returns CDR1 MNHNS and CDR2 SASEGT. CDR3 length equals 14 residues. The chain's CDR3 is CASSADRVYYGYTF. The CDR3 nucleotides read TGTGCCAGCAGTGCGGACAGGGTTTACTATGGCTACACCTTC.

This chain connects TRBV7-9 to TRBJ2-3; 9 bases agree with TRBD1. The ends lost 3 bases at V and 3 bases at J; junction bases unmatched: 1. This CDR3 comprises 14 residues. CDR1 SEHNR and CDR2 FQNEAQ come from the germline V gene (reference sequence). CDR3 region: CASSLGQGTDTQYF. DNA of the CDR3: TGTGCCAGCAGCTTGGGACAGGGAACAGATACGCAGTATTTT.

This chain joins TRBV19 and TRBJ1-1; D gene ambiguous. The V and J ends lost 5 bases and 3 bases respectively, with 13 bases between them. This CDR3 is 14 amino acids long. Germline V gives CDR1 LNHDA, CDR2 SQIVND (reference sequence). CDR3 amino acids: CASSHGDRYTEAFF. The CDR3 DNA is TGTGCCAGTAGTCACGGGGATAGATACACTGAAGCTTTCTTT. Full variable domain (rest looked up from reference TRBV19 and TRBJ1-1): DGGITQSPKYLFRKEGQNVTLSCEQNLNHDAMYWYRQDPGQGLRLIYYSQIVNDFQKGDIAEGYSVSREKKESFPLTVTSAQKNPTAFYLCASSHGDRYTEAFFGQGTRLTVV.

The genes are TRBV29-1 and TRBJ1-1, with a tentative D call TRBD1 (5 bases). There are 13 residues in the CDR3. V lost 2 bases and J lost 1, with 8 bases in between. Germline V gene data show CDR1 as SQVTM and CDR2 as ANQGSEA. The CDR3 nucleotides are TGCAGCGTTGAACAGGGTCAGAACACTGAAGCTTTCTTT. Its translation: CSVEQGQNTEAFF.

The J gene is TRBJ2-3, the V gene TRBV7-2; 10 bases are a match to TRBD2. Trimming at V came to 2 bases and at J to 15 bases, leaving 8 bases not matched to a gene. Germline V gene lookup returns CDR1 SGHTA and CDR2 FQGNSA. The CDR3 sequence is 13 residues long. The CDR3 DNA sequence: TGTGCCAGCAGCTTAATAGCGGGGGGCAGGGCCTATTTT. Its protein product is CASSLIAGGRAYF.

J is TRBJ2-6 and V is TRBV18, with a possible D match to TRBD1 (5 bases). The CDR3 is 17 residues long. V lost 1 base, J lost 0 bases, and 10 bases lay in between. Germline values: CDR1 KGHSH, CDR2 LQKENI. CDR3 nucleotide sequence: TGTGCCAGCTCACCACTGTCGACAGACTCTGGGGCCAACGTCCTGACTTTC. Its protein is CASSPLSTDSGANVLTF.

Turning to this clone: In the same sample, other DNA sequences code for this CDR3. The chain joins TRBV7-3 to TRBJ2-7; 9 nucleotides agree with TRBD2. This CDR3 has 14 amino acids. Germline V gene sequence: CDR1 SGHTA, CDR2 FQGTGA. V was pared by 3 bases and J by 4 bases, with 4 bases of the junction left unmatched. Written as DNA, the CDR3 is TGTGCCAGCAGCTTGGGGCGGGGGGGGTACGAGCAGTACTTC. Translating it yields CASSLGRGGYEQYF.

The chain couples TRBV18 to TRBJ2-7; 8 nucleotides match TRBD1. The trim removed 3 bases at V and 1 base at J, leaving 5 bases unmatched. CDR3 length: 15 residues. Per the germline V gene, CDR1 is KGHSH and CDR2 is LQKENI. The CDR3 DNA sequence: TGTGCCAGCTCACCCCCCGGACAGGGATCCTACGAGCAGTACTTC. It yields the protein CASSPPGQGSYEQYF.

Here the CDR3 reads CASSYRSGNNEQFF. CDR3 nucleotides: TGTGCCAGCAGCTACCGAAGCGGGAACAATGAGCAGTTCTTC. The chain couples TRBV7-6 to TRBJ2-1, with 7 bases that match TRBD2. This CDR3 has 14 residues. Germline CDR1 reads SGHVS; CDR2 reads FNYEAQ. Germline trimming cut 4 bases from V and 5 bases from J; bases unmatched to any gene: 5. Together with reference TRBV7-6 and TRBJ2-1, the CDR3 gives the full variable domain: GAGVSQSPRYKVTKRGQDVALRCDPISGHVSLYWYRQALGQGPEFLTYFNYEAQQDKSGLPNDRFSAERPEGSISTLTIQRTEQRDSAMYRCASSYRSGNNEQFFGPGTRLTVL.

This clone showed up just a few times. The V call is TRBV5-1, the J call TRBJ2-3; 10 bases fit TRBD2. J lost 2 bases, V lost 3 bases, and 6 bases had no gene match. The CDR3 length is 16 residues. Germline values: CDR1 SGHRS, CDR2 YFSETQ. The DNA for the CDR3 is TGCGCCAGCAGCTCCGGGACTAGCGACTTCACAGATACGCAGTATTTT. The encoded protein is CASSSGTSDFTDTQYF.

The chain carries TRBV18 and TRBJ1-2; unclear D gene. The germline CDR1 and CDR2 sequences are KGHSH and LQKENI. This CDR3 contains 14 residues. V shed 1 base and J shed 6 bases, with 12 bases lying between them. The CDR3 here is CASSPLADQDGYTF. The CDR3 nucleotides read TGTGCCAGCTCACCACTCGCAGACCAGGATGGCTACACCTTC. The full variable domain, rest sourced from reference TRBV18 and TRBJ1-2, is NAGVMQNPRHLVRRRGQEARLRCSPMKGHSHVYWYRQLPEEGLKFMVYLQKENIIDESGMPKERFSAEFPKEGPSILRIQQVVRGDSAAYFCASSPLADQDGYTFGSGTRLTVV.

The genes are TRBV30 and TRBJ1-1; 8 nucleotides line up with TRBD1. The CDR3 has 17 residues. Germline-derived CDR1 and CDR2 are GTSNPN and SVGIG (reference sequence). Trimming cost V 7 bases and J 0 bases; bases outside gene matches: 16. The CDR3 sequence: CAFNKLRTGPMNTEAFF. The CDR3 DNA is TGTGCCTTCAATAAACTCCGGACAGGGCCTATGAACACTGAAGCTTTCTTT.

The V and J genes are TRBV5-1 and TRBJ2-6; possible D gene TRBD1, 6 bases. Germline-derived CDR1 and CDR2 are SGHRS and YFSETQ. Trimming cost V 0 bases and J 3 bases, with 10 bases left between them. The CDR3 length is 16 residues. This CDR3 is CASSLGTASGANVLTF. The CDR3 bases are TGCGCCAGCAGCTTGGGGACAGCGAGTGGGGCCAACGTCCTGACTTTC. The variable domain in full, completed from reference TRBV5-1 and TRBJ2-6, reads KAGVTQTPRYLIKTRGQQVTLSCSPISGHRSVSWYQQTPGQGLQFLFEYFSETQRNKGNFPGRFSGRQFSNSRSEMNVSTLELGDSALYLCASSLGTASGANVLTFGAGSRLTVL.

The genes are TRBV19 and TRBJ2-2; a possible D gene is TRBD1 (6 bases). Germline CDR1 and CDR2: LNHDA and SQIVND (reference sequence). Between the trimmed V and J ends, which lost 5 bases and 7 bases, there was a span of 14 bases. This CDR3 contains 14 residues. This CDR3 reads CASSLVRGIGELFF. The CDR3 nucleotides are TGTGCCAGTAGTCTAGTCAGGGGAATCGGGGAGCTGTTTTTT.

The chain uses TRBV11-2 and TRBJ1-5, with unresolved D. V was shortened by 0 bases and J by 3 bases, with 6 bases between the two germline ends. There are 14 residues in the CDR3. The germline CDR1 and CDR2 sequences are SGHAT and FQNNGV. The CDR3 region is CASSLDRTNQPQHF. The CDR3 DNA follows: TGTGCCAGCAGCTTAGACAGAACCAATCAGCCCCAGCATTTT. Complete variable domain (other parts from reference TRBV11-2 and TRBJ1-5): EAGVAQSPRYKIIEKRQSVAFWCNPISGHATLYWYQQILGQGPKLLIQFQNNGVVDDSQLPKDRFSAERLKGVDSTLKIQPAKLEDSAVYLCASSLDRTNQPQHFGDGTRLSIL.

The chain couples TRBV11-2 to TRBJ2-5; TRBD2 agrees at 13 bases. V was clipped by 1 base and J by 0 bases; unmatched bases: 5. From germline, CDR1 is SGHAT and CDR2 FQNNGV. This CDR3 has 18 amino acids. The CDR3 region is CASSLVGTSGAYQETQYF. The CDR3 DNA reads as TGTGCCAGCAGCTTAGTCGGGACTAGCGGGGCGTACCAAGAGACCCAGTACTTC.

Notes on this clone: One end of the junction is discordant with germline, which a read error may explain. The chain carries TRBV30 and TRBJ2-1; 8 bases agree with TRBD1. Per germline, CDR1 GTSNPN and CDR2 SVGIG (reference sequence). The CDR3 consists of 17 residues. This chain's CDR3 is CAWSDITYRGSFNEQFF. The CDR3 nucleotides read TGTGCCTGGAGCGATATCACCTACAGGGGGTCCTTCAATGAGCAGTTCTTC.